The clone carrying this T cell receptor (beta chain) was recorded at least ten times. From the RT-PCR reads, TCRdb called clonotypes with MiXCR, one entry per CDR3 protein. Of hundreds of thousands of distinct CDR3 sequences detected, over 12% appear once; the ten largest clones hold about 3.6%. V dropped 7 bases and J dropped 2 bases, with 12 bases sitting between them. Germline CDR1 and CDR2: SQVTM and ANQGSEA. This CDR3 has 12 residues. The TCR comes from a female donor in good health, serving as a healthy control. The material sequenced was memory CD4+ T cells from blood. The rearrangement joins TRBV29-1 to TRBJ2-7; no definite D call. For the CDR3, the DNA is TGCAGCGGCCTCGACCGTCCCTACGAGCAGTACTTC. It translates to CSGLDRPYEQYF.